This entry is about one T cell receptor beta chain. There is no known antigen for this receptor. Qualities for individual bases were not recorded, and no much larger clone is one base off. The data originate from a study of radiation and T cells in renal cell carcinoma (dated by TCRdb to the early 2020s). In terms of the full investigation: TCR beta sequencing covered 50 to 55 samples in total, comprising about 26 tumors and around 27 peripheral blood samples. The final blood draw was performed at 4 weeks after radiation, at the same time as nephrectomy. A total of about 3.8 million unique CDR3 nucleotide sequences, encoding 2.5 million to 3 million unique CDR3 amino acid sequences, were found across all 50 or so samples. Summary of the overall study and its limitations: Dynamics of the blood repertoire were not tracked past 4 weeks after treatment. In blood, the top tumor clonotypes increased from baseline to 2 weeks after radiation and then shrank by 4 weeks, which suggests a temporary expansion of tumor-resident clones. The single-armed trial design could not address effects of radiation dose or scheduling on the TCR repertoire. Because no pretreatment tumor biopsies were available, whether clonotypes were present in the tumor at baseline could not be determined.

The label giving this sample's time point can be read as: blood 4 weeks post-SBRT, at nephrectomy. Taken with the paper, the label for treatment or condition translates to: 15 Gy SBRT to primary tumor, nephrectomy 4 weeks later. The samples were obtained from a clinical trial, where primary renal cell carcinomas were treated with 15 Gy stereotactic body radiation therapy and then removed by nephrectomy 4 weeks afterward. To follow tumor-enriched clonotypes, peripheral blood was collected serially from radiation-treated patients at baseline and again at 2 weeks and 4 weeks after SBRT. Every patient had renal cell carcinoma of clear cell pathology. Genomic DNA for TCR sequencing was prepared using the QIAamp DNA Blood Mini Kit (Qiagen). The analyses included just those samples that passed every quality control check. The CDR3 covers 15 residues, taking in both the cysteine and the phenylalanine. The entry retains the CDR3 DNA only, 45 bases that are in frame from base 1. Trimming at the junction amounts to 3 bases on V and 0 bases on J, and the germline ends lie 9 bases apart. The CDR1 and CDR2 encoded by the germline V gene are KGHSH and LQKENI.

TCR beta libraries were generated from genomic DNA with the immunoSEQ kit, following the manufacturer's recommendations. For library preparation, a first multiplex PCR was performed with proprietary primers, followed by a second PCR in which unique barcodes were added, and bead cleanups were performed after each round. A positive control reaction and a negative control reaction, both provided in the kit, were run with every batch of samples. The final libraries were assessed on an Agilent 4200 TapeStation D1000 ScreenTape, pooled by volume, and quantified by qPCR. Sequencing ran on an Illumina NextSeq500 with a MidOutput 150-cycle cartridge, using 156 Read1 and 15 Index1 cycles with kit custom primers. The pooled library was loaded at around 1.1 pM with approximately 20% PhiX control spiked in. For the original study's pipeline: Vendor-processed data were analyzed in R, and a clonotype was defined as all T cells sharing the same CDR3 nucleotide sequence. In the clone abundance analyses, frequencies in each sample were normalized to that sample's 10,000 most abundant clones. Before analysis, public T cell clones were removed, and these numbered fewer than six per sample on average. Tumor-enriched and baseline blood-enriched clonotypes were defined by at least a 32-fold difference in abundance between compartments. Clonotypes expanded or contracted between blood time points were identified with a beta-binomial differential abundance model. Tumor-blood repertoire similarity was measured with the Baroni-Urbani and Buser coefficient, and groups were compared using two-tailed Wilcoxon tests in R. The immuneACCESS repertoire file appears here via TCRdb, limited to in-frame rearrangements. These files lack a portion of the clones; in checked studies, under half of the deficit traces to unresolved V genes, and the cause of the others is not known. That table is the source of V, J and clone size, and D and trimming were worked out from the DNA. This sample gives around 140,000 clones in total; about 86% of them show up just once. The ten largest make up 17% of the sample.

The sequence links TRBV18 to TRBJ1-3, with the D gene too uncertain to name. The specimen was blood, collected from a patient whose treatment included radiotherapy and nephrectomy. The receptor was isolated from a woman between 50 and 59 years old with renal cell carcinoma. The CDR3 has the sequence CASSPRENSGNTIYF. The nucleotide sequence reads TGTGCCAGCTCACCGCGGGAGAACTCTGGAAACACCATATATTTT.